The 10 T cell receptor beta chains given below trace back to one sample, sequenced in a study of monozygotic twins with inflammatory bowel disease. From its re-call of the 5' RACE reads, TCRdb lists each CDR3 protein once, without DNA. Across about 330,000 distinct CDR3 sequences, the top ten clones capture approximately 2% of the sample. Sequences were obtained from blood. These TCRs come from a human donor with ulcerative colitis or Crohn's disease, or a healthy co-twin of an affected twin (not recorded which).

This chain connects TRBV4-1 to TRBJ2-1. The CDR3 length is 14 residues. In germline, CDR1 is MGHRA, CDR2 YSYEKL. CDR3 loop: CASSQVSRRNEQFF.

The chain carries TRBV12-3 or TRBV12-4 and TRBJ2-1; TCRdb's assignment of TRBD2 cannot be checked, as there is no DNA. CDR3 length equals 18 residues. CDR3 region: CASSGGYGLAPAYNEQFF.

The chain employs TRBV6-5 and TRBJ2-7; TCRdb gives TRBD2 as the D gene, but with no DNA this cannot be confirmed. Germline V gene sequence: CDR1 MNHEY, CDR2 SVGAGI. The CDR3 consists of 13 residues. The CDR3 protein is CASNSAGGYEQYF.

This rearrangement joins TRBV7-2 to TRBJ2-1; the TRBD1 assignment by TCRdb is unverifiable without DNA. The CDR3 extends over 12 amino acids. The germline V gene encodes CDR1 SGHTA and CDR2 FQGNSA. The CDR3 reads CASSSTGKEQFF.

The V and J genes are TRBV3-1 and TRBJ1-2; TCRdb's D call, TRBD1, is unchecked because there is no DNA. This CDR3 is 15 amino acids long. The germline V gene encodes CDR1 LGHDT and CDR2 YNNKEL (reference sequence). CDR3 region: CASSQRGPPNYGYTF.

This rearrangement joins TRBV5-6 to TRBJ1-2. The CDR3 sequence is 13 residues long. From germline, CDR1 is SGHDT and CDR2 YYEEEE. The CDR3 reads CASTELPNYGYTF.

This chain joins TRBV12-3 or TRBV12-4 and TRBJ2-5; TCRdb outputs TRBD1, but without DNA this stays unchecked. The CDR3 is 16 amino acids. CDR3 in amino acids: CASSFGTGGARETQYF.

This sequence joins TRBV7-3 and TRBJ2-1; TCRdb's D call of TRBD1 is untestable without DNA. The length of the CDR3 is 14 residues. The germline V gene encodes CDR1 SGHTA and CDR2 FQGTGA. The CDR3 protein is CASSLRDRPNEQFF.

This chain joins TRBV5-1 and TRBJ2-1; checking the TCRdb D call of TRBD2 is not possible without DNA. Per the germline V gene, CDR1 is SGHRS and CDR2 is YFSETQ. The CDR3 sequence is 19 residues long. The CDR3 loop reads CASSFTGSGGAQLYNEQFF.

The chain links TRBV7-2 to TRBJ1-4; TCRdb returns TRBD1, unconfirmable since there is no DNA. The V gene's germline CDR1 is SGHTA and CDR2 FQGNSA. The CDR3 is made up of 15 amino acids. The CDR3 here is CASSASGTENEKLFF.